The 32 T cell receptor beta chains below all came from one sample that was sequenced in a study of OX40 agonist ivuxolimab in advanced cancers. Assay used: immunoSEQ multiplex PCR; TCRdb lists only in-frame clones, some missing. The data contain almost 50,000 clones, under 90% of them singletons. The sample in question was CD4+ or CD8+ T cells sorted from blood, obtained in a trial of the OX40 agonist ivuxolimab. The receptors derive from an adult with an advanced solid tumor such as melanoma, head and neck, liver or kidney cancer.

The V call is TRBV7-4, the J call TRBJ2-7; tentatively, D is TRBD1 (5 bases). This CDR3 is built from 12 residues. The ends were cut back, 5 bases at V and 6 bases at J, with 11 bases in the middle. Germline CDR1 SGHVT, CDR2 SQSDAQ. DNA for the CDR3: TGTGCCAGCAGCCGGCAGGGCGGCGAGCAGTACTTC. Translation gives CASSRQGGEQYF.

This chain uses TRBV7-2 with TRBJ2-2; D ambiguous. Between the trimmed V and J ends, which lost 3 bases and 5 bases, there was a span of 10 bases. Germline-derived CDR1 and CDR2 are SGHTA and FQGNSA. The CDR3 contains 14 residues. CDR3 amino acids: CASSFLLTTGELFF. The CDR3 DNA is TGTGCCAGCAGCTTTCTCCTTACTACCGGGGAGCTGTTTTTT.

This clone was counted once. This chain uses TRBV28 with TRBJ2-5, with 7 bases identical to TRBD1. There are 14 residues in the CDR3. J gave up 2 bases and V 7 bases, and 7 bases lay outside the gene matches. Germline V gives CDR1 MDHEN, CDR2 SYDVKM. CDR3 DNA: TGTGCCAGCAATCCCCGGGACAGTCAAGAGACCCAGTACTTC. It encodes CASNPRDSQETQYF.

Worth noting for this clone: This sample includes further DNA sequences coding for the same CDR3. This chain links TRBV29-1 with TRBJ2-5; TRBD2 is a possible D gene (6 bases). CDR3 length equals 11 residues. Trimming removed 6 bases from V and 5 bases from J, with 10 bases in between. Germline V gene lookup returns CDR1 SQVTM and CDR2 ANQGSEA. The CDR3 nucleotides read TGCAGCGTCCCCCGGGGGGAGACCCAGTACTTC. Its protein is CSVPRGETQYF.

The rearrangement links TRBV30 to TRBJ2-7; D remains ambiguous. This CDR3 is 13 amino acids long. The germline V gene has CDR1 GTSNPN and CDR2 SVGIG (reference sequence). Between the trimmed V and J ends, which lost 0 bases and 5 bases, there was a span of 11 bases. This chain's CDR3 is CAWSVAFFDEQYF. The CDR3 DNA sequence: TGTGCCTGGAGTGTGGCCTTTTTCGACGAGCAGTACTTC.

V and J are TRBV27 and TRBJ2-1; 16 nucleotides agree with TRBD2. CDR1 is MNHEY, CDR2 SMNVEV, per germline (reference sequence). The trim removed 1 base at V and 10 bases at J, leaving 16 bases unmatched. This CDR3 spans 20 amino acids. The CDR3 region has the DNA TGTGCCAGCAGTTTATTGCCGGGGACTAGCGGGAGGGCAGGTTCGGGAGAGCAGTTCTTC. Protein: CASSLLPGTSGRAGSGEQFF.

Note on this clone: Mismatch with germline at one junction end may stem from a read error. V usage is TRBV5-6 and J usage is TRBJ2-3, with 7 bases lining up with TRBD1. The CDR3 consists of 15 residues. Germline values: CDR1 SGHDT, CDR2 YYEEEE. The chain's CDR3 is CASRLGQLTTDTQYF. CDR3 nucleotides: TGTGCCAGCAGGTTGGGACAGCTAACCACAGATACGCAGTATTTT.

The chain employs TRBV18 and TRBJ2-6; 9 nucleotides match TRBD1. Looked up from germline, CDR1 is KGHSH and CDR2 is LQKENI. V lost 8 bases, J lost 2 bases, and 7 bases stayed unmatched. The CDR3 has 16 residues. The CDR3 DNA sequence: TGTGCCAGCAGGGACAGGGAGGACACTGGGGCCAACGTCCTGACTTTC. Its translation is CASRDREDTGANVLTF.

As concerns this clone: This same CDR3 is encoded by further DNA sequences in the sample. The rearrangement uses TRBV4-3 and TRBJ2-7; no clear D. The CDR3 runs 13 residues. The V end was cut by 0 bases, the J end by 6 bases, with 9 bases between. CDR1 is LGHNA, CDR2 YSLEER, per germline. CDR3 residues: CASSQDSRSEQYF. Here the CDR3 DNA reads TGCGCCAGCAGCCAAGATTCCCGATCCGAGCAGTACTTC.

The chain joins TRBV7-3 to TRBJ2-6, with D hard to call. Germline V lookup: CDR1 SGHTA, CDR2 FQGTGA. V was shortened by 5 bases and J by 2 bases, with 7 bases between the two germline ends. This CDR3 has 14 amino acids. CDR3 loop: CASSLQPGANVLTF. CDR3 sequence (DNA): TGTGCCAGCAGCCTACAGCCTGGGGCCAACGTCCTGACTTTC.

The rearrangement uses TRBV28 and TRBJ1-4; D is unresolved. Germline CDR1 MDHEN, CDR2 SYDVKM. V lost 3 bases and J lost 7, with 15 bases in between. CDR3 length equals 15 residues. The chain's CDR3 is CASSLSPGEGEKLFF. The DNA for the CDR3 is TGTGCCAGCAGTTTGAGTCCCGGGGAAGGTGAAAAACTGTTTTTT. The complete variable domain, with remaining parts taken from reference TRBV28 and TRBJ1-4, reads DVKVTQSSRYLVKRTGEKVFLECVQDMDHENMFWYRQDPGLGLRLIYFSYDVKMKEKGDIPEGYSVSREKKERFSLILESASTNQTSMYLCASSLSPGEGEKLFFGSGTQLSVL.

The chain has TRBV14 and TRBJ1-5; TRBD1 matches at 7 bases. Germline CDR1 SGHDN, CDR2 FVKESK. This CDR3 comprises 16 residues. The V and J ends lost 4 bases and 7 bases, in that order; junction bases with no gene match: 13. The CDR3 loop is CASSRRDSRNCQPQHF. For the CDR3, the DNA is TGTGCCAGCAGCCGACGGGACAGTCGAAATTGCCAGCCCCAGCATTTT.

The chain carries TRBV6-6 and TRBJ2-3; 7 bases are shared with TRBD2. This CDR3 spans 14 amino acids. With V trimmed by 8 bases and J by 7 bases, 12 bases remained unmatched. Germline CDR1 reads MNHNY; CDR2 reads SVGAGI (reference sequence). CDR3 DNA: TGTGCCAGCCAGGAGGGAGGGCCTGGTAATACGCAGTATTTT. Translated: CASQEGGPGNTQYF.

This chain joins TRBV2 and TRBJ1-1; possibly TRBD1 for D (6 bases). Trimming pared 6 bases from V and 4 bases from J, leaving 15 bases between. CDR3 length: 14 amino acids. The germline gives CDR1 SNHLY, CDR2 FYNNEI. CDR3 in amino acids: CASRATGSATEAFF. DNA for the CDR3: TGTGCCAGCAGAGCCACAGGGTCGGCCACTGAAGCTTTCTTT.

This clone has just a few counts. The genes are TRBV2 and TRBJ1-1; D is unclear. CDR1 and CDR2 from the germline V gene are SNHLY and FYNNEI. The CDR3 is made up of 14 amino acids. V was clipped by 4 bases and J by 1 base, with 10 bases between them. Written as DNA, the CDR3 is TGTGCCAGCAGTGCGGAATCATCGAACACTGAAGCTTTCTTT. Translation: CASSAESSNTEAFF.

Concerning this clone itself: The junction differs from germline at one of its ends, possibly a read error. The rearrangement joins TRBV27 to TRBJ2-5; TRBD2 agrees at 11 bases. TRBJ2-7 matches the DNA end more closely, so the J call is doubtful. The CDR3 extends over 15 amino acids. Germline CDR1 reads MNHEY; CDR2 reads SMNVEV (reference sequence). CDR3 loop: CASTLLAGASYEQYF. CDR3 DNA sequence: TGTGCCAGCACTTTACTAGCGGGAGCCTCCTACGAGCAGTACTTC.

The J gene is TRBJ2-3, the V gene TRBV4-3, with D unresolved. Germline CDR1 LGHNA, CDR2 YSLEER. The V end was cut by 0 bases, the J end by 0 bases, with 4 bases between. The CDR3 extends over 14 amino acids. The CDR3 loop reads CASSQDSSTDTQYF. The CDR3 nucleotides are TGCGCCAGCAGCCAAGACTCTAGCACAGATACGCAGTATTTT.

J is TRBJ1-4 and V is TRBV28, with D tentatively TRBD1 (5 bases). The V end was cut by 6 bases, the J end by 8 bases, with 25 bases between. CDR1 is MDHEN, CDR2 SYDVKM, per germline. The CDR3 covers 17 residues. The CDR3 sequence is CASRPPPGRSLGEKLFF. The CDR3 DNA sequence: TGTGCCAGCAGACCTCCCCCGGGGCGGTCCCTTGGGGAAAAACTGTTTTTT.

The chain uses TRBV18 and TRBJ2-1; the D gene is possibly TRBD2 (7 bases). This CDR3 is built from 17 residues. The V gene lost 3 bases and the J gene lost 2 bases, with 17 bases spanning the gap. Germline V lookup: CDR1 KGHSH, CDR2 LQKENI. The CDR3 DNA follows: TGTGCCAGCTCACCCAAGGGGGAGGGGGAGCCCTACAATGAGCAGTTCTTC. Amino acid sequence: CASSPKGEGEPYNEQFF.

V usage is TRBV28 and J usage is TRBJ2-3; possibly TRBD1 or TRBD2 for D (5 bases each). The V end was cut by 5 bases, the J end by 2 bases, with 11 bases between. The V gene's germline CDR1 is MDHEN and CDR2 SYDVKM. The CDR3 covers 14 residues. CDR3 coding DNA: TGTGCCAGCAGTAATAGGGACGCCACAGATACGCAGTATTTT. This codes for CASSNRDATDTQYF.

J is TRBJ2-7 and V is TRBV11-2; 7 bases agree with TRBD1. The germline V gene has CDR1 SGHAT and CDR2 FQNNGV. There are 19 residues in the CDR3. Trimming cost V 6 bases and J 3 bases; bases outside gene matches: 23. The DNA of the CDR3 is TGTGCCAGCAGTTCTATACGTAACCTACCGGGACAGACCTTCTACGAGCAGTACTTC. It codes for CASSSIRNLPGQTFYEQYF. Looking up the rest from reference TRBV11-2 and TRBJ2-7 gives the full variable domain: EAGVAQSPRYKIIEKRQSVAFWCNPISGHATLYWYQQILGQGPKLLIQFQNNGVVDDSQLPKDRFSAERLKGVDSTLKIQPAKLEDSAVYLCASSSIRNLPGQTFYEQYFGPGTRLTVT.

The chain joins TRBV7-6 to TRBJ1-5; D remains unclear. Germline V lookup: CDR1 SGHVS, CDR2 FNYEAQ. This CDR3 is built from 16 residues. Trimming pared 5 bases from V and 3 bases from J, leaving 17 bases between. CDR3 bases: TGTGCCAGCAGCCCGCAAGGTGGAGGGATCAATCAGCCCCAGCATTTT. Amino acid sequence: CASSPQGGGINQPQHF.

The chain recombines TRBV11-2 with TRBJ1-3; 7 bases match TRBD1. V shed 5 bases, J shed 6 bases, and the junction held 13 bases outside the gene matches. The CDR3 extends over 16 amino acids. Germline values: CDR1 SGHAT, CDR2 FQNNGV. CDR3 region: CASSPPDRQNSNTIYF. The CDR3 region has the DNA TGTGCCAGCAGCCCACCGGACAGGCAGAACTCAAACACCATATATTTT.

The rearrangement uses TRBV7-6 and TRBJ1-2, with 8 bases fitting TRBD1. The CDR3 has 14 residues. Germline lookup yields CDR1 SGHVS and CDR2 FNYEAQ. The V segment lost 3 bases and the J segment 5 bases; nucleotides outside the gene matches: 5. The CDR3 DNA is TGTGCCAGCAGCTTCGAAGACAGGGGTTATGGCTACACCTTC. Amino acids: CASSFEDRGYGYTF.

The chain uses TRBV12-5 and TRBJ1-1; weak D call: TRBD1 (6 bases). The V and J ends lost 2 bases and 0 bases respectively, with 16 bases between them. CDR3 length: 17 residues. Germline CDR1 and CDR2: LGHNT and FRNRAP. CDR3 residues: CASGLFPNRAVNTEAFF. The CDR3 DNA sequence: TGTGCTAGTGGTTTGTTCCCTAACAGGGCCGTGAACACTGAAGCTTTCTTT.

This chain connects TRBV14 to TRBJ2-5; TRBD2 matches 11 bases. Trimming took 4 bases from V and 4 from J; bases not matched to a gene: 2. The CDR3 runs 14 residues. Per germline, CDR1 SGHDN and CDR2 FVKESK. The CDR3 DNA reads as TGTGCCAGCAGCCCCCTAGCGGGAGGAGAGACCCAGTACTTC. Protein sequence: CASSPLAGGETQYF.

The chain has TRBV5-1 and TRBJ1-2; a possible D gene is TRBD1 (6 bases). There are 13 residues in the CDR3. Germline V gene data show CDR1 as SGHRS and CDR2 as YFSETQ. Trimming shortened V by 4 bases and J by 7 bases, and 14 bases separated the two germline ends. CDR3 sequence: CASSPGTQGGYTF. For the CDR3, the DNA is TGCGCCAGCAGCCCCGGCACACAGGGTGGCTACACCTTC. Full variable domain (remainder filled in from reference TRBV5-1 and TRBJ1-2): KAGVTQTPRYLIKTRGQQVTLSCSPISGHRSVSWYQQTPGQGLQFLFEYFSETQRNKGNFPGRFSGRQFSNSRSEMNVSTLELGDSALYLCASSPGTQGGYTFGSGTRLTVV.

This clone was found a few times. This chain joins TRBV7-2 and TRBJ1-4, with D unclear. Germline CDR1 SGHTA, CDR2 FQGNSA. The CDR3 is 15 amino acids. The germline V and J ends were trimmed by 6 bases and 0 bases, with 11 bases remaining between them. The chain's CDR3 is CASSPDGATNEKLFF. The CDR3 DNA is TGTGCCAGCAGTCCCGACGGAGCAACTAATGAAAAACTGTTTTTT.

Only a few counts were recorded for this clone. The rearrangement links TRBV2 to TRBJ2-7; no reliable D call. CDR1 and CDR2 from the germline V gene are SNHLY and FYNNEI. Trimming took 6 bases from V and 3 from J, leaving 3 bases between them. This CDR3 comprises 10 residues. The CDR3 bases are TGTGCCAGCAGCTACTACGAGCAGTACTTC. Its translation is CASSYYEQYF. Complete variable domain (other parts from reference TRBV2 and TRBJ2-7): EPEVTQTPSHQVTQMGQEVILRCVPISNHLYFYWYRQILGQKVEFLVSFYNNEISEKSEIFDDQFSVERPDGSNFTLKIRSTKLEDSAMYFCASSYYEQYFGPGTRLTVT.

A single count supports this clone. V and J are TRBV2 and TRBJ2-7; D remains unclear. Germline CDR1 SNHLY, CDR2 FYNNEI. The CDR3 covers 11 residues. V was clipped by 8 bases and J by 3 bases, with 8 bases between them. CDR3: CASGQRYEQYF. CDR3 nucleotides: TGTGCCAGCGGGCAGCGCTACGAGCAGTACTTC.

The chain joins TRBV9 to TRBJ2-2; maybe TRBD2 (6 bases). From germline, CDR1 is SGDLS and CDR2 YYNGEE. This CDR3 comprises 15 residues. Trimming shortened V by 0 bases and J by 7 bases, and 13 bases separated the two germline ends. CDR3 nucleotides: TGTGCCAGCAGCGTAGTTGGGCGGGACGGCGGGGAGCTGTTTTTT. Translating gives CASSVVGRDGGELFF.

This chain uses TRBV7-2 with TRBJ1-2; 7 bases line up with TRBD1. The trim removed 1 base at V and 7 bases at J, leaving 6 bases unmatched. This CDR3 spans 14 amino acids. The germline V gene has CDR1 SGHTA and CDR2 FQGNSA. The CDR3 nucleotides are TGTGCCAGCAGCTTAGGGAAGGGGGCGAGTGGCTACACCTTC. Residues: CASSLGKGASGYTF.